The source of this T cell receptor (beta chain) is a study of blood T cell repertoires in COVID-19. Looking at the study overall: Donors in the United States, Italy and Spain gave samples during acute or convalescent COVID-19. Nucleic acid was either cDNA or gDNA, and it came from T cells, B-cell-depleted T cells, or PBMCs.

Per the original methods: Nucleated cell counts were estimated from reference gene primer amplification. Assay: immunoSEQ multiplex PCR; the TCRdb copy retains only in-frame clones and omits some. V and J calls and clone size come straight from that table; D and trimming were deduced from the DNA. The repertoire consists of about 220,000 clones, with around 83% occurring once and the leading ten covering roughly 2.6%. The germline V and J ends were trimmed by 1 base and 4 bases, with 11 bases remaining between them. This CDR3 region has 14 residues. CDR1 and CDR2 from the germline V gene are SGHAT and FQNNGV.

Sample: peripheral blood. The source of this sequence is a man aged 50-59 years who had recovered from COVID-19. J is TRBJ2-7 and V is TRBV11-2; D unclear. This CDR3 is CASSLGHDLYEQYF. Written as DNA, the CDR3 is TGTGCCAGCAGCTTAGGACACGATTTATACGAGCAGTACTTC.